This T cell receptor (beta chain) was obtained from a study of cytomegalovirus exposure and HLA in healthy donors. Study information: The Caucasian-associated ancestry cluster held 80% to 90% of some 420 genotyped donors.

Study findings and constraints: A later analysis reportedly identified an Asian-associated ancestry cluster as carrying fewer N-insertions than the 666-donor mean. When analyzed later, the rates of TCR association showed variation by HLA locus, with DRB1 the most and HLA-C the fewest.

With regard to this clone: Its target is not known.

The CDR3 is made up of 12 amino acids. J lost 6 bases, V lost 7 bases, and 6 bases had no gene match. Germline lookup yields CDR1 MDHEN and CDR2 SYDVKM. The PCR ran on 60 Vbeta and 13 Jbeta primers. TCRdb's copy holds only in-frame clones and misses some; the assay was immunoSEQ multiplex PCR. In the table there are 150,000 to 200,000 clones, roughly 79% of which are singletons. The TCR originated in a woman aged 40 to 50 in good health and CMV-seronegative. The J gene is TRBJ2-7, the V gene TRBV28; 7 bases fit TRBD1. Sequenced: PBMCs. The DNA of the CDR3 is TGTGCCAGCAAAGGGGGCAGGAGCGAGCAGTACTTC. Its protein product is CASKGGRSEQYF.